The clone carrying this T cell receptor (beta chain) was recorded a few times. Its target is not known. PCR involved 60 Vbeta and 13 Jbeta primers. Data came from immunoSEQ multiplex PCR; TCRdb stores just in-frame clones and leaves some out. The sample holds approximately 110,000 clones; 75% to 90% are singletons and the top ten take 6% to 8%. This CDR3 spans 15 amino acids. Trimming removed 5 bases at V and 1 base at J, with 14 bases between. CDR1 and CDR2 (germline): MNHEY, SVGAGI. These data come from a study of cytomegalovirus exposure and HLA in healthy donors. Study observations and caveats: A link between a missense DCLRE1C variant and TCR beta V- and J-gene trimming emerged from a later analysis. Several top significant clusters appeared, in a later analysis, to be linked to common viral pathogens.

The source of this sequence is a man under 40 in good health and CMV-seropositive. The sequenced sample was PBMCs. This chain joins TRBV6-5 and TRBJ1-1; D is unclear. CDR3 nucleotides: TGTGCCAGCAGTGCCGTCCGGGTCAGGAACACTGAAGCTTTCTTT. It is translated as CASSAVRVRNTEAFF.